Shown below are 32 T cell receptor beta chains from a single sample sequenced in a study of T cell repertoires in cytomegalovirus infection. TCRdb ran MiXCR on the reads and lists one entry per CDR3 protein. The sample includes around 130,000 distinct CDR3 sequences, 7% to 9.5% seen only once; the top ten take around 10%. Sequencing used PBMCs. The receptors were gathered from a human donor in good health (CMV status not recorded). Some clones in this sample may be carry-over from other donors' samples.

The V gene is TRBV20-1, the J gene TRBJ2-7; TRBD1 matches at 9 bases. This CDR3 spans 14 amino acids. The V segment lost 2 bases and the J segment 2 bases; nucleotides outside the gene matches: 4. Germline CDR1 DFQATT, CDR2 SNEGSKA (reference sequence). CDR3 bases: TGCAGTGCTAGACCGGGACAGGGAACCTACGAGCAGTACTTC. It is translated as CSARPGQGTYEQYF.

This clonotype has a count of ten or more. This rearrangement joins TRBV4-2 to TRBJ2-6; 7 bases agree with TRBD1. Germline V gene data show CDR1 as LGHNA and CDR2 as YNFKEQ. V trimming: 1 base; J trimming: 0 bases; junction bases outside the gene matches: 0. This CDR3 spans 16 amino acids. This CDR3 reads CASSQGDSSGANVLTF. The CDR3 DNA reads TGTGCCAGCAGCCAAGGGGACAGCTCTGGGGCCAACGTCCTGACTTTC.

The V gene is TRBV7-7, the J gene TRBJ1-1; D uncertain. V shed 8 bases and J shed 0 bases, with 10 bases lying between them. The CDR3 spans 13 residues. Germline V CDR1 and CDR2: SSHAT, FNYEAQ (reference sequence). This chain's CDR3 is CASGPSMNTEAFF. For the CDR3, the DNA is TGTGCCAGCGGCCCGAGCATGAACACTGAAGCTTTCTTT.

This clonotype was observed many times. CDR3 nucleotides: TGTGCCAGCAGTTACTCGACGGGGGCGTCGTACGAGCAGTACTTC. This codes for CASSYSTGASYEQYF. The rearrangement joins TRBV6-5 to TRBJ2-7, with D perhaps assigned TRBD1 or TRBD2 (6 bases each). CDR1 is MNHEY and CDR2 is SVGAGI in the germline V gene. The CDR3 spans 15 residues. Trimming cost V 0 bases and J 4 bases, with 13 bases left between them.

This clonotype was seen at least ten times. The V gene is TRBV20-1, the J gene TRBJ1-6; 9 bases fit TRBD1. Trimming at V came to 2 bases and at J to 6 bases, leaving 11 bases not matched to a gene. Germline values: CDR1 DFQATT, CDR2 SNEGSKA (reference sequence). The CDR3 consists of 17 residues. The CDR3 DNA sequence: TGCAGTGCTAGACCAGGTGGGGGACAGGGAGGTAATTCACCCCTCCACTTT. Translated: CSARPGGGQGGNSPLHF.

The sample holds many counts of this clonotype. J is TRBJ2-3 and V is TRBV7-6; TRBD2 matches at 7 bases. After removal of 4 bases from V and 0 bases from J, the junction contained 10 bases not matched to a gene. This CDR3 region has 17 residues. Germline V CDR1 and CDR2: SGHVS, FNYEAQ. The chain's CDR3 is CASSSTASGTSTDTQYF. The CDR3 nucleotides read TGTGCCAGCAGCTCTACAGCTAGCGGTACTAGCACAGATACGCAGTATTTT.

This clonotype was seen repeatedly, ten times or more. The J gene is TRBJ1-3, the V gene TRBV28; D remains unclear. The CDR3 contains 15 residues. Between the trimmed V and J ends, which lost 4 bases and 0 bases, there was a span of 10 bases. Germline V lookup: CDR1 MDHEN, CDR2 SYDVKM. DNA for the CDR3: TGTGCCAGCAGTTCTCAAAGATACTCTGGAAACACCATATATTTT. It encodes CASSSQRYSGNTIYF.

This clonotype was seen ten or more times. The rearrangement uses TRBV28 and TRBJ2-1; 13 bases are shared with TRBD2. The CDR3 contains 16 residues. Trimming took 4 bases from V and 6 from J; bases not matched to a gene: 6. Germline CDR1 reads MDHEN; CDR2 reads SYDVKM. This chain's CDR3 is CASSSIGLAGANEQFF. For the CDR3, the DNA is TGTGCCAGCAGTTCGATCGGACTAGCGGGGGCCAATGAGCAGTTCTTC.

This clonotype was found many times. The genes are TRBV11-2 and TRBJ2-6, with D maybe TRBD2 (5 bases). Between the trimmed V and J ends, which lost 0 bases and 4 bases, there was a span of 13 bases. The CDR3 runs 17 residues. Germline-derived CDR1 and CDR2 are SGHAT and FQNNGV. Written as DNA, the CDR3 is TGTGCCAGCAGCTTAGATCAACGCGGGTTAGGGGCCAACGTCCTGACTTTC. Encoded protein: CASSLDQRGLGANVLTF.

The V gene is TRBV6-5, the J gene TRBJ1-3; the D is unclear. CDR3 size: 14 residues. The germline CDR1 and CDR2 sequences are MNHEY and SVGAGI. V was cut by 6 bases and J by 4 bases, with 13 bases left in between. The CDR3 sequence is CASRSRASGNTIYF. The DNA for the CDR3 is TGTGCCAGCAGATCCCGGGCGTCCGGAAACACCATATATTTT.

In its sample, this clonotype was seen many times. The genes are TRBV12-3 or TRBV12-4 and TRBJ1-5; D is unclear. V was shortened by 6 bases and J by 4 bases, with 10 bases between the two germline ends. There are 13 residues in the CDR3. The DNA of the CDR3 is TGTGCCAGCAGAGCGACGGGGAATCAGCCCCAGCATTTT. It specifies CASRATGNQPQHF.

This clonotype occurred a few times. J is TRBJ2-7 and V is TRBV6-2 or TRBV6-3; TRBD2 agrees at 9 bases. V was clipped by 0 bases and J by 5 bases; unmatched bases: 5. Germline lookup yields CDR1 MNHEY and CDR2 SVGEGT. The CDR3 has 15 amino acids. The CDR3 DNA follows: TGTGCCAGCAGTTACTCTTCGGGACTAGCCCACGAGCAGTACTTC. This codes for CASSYSSGLAHEQYF.

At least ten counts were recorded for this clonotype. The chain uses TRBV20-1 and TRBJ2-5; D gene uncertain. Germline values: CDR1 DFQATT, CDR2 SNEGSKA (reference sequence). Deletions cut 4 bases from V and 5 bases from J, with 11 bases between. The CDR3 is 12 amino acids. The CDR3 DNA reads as TGCAGTGCTAATCACCCTCAGGAGACCCAGTACTTC. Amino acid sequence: CSANHPQETQYF.

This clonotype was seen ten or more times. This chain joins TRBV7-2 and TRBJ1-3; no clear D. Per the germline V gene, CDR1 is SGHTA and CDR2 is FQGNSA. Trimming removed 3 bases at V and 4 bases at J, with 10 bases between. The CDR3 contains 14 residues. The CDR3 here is CASSFGPDGNTIYF. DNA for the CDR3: TGTGCCAGCAGCTTCGGACCCGACGGAAACACCATATATTTT.

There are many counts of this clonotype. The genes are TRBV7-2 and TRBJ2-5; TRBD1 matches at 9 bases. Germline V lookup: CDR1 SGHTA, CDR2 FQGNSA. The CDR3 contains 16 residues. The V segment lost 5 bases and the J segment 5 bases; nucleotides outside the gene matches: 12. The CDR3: CASSLRPGQGRETQYF. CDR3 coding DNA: TGTGCCAGCAGCCTTAGACCGGGACAGGGACGGGAGACCCAGTACTTC.

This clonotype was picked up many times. The DNA for the CDR3 is TGTGCCAGCAGTGAACAGGACGGCCAGACCGGGGAGCTGTTTTTT. Amino acid sequence: CASSEQDGQTGELFF. The V gene is TRBV2, the J gene TRBJ2-2; D is uncertain. Trimming left V 2 bases short and J 5 bases short, with 12 bases between. The CDR3 consists of 15 residues. Germline V gene sequence: CDR1 SNHLY, CDR2 FYNNEI.

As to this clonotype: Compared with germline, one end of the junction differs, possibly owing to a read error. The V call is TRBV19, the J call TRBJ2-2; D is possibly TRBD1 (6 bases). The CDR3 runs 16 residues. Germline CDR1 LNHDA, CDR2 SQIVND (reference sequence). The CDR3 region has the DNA TGTGCCAGCAGTAAAACAGGGCTCGCGCGGACCGGGGAGCTGTTTTTT. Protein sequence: CASSKTGLARTGELFF.

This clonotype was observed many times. CDR3 sequence reads: CASSVGTGSNTEAFF. The DNA of the CDR3 is TGTGCCAGCAGTGTCGGGACAGGGTCGAACACTGAAGCTTTCTTT. The V and J genes are TRBV25-1 and TRBJ1-1; TRBD1 aligns across 9 bases. The CDR3 is 15 amino acids. Germline CDR1 and CDR2: MGHDK and SYGVNS. The ends lost 4 bases at V and 1 base at J; junction bases unmatched: 4.

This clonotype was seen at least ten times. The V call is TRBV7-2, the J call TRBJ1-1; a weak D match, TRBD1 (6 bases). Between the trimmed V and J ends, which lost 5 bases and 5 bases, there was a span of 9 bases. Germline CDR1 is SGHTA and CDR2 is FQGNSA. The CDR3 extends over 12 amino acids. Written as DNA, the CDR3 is TGTGCCAGCAGCCCCCAGGGGACTGAAGCTTTCTTT. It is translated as CASSPQGTEAFF.

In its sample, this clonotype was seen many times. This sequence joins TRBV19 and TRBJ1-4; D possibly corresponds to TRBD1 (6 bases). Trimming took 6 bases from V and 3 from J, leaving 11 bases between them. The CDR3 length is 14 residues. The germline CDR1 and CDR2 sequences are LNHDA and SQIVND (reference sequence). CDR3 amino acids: CASRRDISNEKLFF. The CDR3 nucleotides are TGTGCCAGTAGAAGGGACATCTCTAATGAAAAACTGTTTTTT.

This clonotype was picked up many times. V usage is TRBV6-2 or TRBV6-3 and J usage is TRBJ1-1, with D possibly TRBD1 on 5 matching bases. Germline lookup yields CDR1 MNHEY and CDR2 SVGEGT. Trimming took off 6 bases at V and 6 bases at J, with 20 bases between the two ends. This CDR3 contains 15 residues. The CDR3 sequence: CASSSLGGVGAEAFF. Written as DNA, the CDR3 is TGTGCCAGCAGCTCCCTGGGGGGAGTGGGCGCTGAAGCTTTCTTT.

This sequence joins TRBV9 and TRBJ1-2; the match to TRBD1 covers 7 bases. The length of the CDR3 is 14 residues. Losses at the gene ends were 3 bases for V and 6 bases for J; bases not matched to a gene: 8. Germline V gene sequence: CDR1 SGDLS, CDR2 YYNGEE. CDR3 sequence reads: CASSGAGQFNGYTF. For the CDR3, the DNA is TGTGCCAGCAGCGGGGCGGGACAGTTCAATGGCTACACCTTC.

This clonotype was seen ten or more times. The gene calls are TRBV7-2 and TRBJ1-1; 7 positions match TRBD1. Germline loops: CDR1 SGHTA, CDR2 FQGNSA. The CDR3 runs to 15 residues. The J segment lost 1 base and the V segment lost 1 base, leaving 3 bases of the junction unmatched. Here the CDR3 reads CASSLVGTANTEAFF. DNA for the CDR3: TGTGCCAGCAGCTTAGTGGGGACAGCGAACACTGAAGCTTTCTTT.

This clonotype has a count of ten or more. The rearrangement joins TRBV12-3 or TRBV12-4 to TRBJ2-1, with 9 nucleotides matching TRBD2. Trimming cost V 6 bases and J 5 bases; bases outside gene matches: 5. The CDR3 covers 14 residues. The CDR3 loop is CASRTGTSNNEQFF. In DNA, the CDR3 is TGTGCCAGCAGGACCGGGACTAGCAACAATGAGCAGTTCTTC.

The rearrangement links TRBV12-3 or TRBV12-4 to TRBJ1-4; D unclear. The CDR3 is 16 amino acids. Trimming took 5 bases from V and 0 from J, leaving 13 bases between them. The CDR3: CASSPRVVATNEKLFF. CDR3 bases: TGTGCCAGCAGTCCCCGTGTGGTTGCAACTAATGAAAAACTGTTTTTT.

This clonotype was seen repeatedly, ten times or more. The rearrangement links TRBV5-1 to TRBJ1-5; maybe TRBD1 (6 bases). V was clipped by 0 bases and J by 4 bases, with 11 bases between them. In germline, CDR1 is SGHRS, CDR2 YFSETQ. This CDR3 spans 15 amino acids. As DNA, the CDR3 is TGCGCCAGCAGCTTGGAAGGGGGAAGTAATCAGCCCCAGCATTTT. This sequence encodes CASSLEGGSNQPQHF.

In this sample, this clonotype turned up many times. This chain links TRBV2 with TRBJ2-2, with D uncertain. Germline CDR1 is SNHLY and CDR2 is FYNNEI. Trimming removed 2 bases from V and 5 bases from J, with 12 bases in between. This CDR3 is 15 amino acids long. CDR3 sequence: CASSELPTPTGELFF. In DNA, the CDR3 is TGTGCCAGCAGTGAACTACCTACCCCTACCGGGGAGCTGTTTTTT. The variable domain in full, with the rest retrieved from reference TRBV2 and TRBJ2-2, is EPEVTQTPSHQVTQMGQEVILRCVPISNHLYFYWYRQILGQKVEFLVSFYNNEISEKSEIFDDQFSVERPDGSNFTLKIRSTKLEDSAMYFCASSELPTPTGELFFGEGSRLTVL.

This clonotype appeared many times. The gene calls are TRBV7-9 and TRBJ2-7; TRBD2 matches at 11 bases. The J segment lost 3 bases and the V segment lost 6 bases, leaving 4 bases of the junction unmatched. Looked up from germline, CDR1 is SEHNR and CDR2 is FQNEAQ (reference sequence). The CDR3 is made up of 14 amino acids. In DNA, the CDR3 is TGTGCCAGCAGTCGACTAGCGGGGAGCTACGAGCAGTACTTC. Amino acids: CASSRLAGSYEQYF.

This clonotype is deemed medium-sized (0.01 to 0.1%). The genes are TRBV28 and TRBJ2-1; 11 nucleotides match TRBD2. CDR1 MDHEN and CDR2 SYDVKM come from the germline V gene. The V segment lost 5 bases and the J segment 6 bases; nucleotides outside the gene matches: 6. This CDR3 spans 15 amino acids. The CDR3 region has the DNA TGTGCCAGCAGTGCCCTAGCGGGGGGACTCAATGAGCAGTTCTTC. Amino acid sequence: CASSALAGGLNEQFF.

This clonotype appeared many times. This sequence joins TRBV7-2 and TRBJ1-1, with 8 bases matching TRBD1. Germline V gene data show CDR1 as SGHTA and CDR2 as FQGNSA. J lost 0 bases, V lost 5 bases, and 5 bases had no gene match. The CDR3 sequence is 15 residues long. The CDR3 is CASSPWDRMNTEAFF. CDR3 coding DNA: TGTGCCAGCAGCCCTTGGGACAGGATGAACACTGAAGCTTTCTTT.

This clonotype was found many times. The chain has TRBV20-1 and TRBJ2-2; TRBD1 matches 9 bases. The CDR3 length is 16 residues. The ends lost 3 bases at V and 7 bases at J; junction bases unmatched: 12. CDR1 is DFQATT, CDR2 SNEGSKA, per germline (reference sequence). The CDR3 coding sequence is TGCAGTGCTAGGGACCCGGGACAGGGAAAGAGCGGGGAGCTGTTTTTT. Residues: CSARDPGQGKSGELFF.

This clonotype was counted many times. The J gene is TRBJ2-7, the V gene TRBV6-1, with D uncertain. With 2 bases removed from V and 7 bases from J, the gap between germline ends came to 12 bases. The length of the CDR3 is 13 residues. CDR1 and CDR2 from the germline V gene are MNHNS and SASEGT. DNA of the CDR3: TGTGCCAGCAGTGAAATAACGGCCTTGGAGCAGTACTTC. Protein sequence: CASSEITALEQYF.